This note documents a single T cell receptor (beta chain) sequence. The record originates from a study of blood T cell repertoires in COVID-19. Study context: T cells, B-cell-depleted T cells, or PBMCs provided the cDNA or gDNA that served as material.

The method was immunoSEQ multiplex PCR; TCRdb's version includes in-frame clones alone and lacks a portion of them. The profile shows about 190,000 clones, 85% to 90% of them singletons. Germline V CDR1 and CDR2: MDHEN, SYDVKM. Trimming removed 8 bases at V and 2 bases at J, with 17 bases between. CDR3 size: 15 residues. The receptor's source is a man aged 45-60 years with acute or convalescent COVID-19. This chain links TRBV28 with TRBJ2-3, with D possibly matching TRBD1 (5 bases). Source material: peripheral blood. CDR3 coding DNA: TGTGCCAGCGTTAGTGGTATGACAGCCACAGATACGCAGTATTTT. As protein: CASVSGMTATDTQYF. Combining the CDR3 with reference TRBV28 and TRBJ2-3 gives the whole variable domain DVKVTQSSRYLVKRTGEKVFLECVQDMDHENMFWYRQDPGLGLRLIYFSYDVKMKEKGDIPEGYSVSREKKERFSLILESASTNQTSMYLCASVSGMTATDTQYFGPGTRLTVL.